This T cell receptor (beta chain) appears in the sequencing data of a study of blood T cell repertoires in COVID-19. Study-wide background: The origin of the acute and convalescent COVID-19 samples was the United States, Italy and Spain. The cDNA or gDNA used as material had been derived from T cells, B-cell-depleted T cells, or PBMCs.

The ends were cut back, 6 bases at V and 2 bases at J, with 10 bases in the middle. CDR1 and CDR2 from the germline V gene are SEHNR and FQNEAQ (reference sequence). The CDR3 spans 13 residues. As originally analysed: Amplification of reference gene primers provided the estimated nucleated cell counts. Sequenced by immunoSEQ multiplex PCR; TCRdb stores in-frame clones only, minus some. For V, J and clone size, that table is used; D and trimming come from the DNA. The repertoire holds a few hundred thousand clones, around 87% seen once, with about 8% in the top ten. Material for sequencing was peripheral blood. This chain connects TRBV7-9 to TRBJ2-5; D perhaps matches TRBD1 (6 bases). The TCR was taken from a woman aged 50 to 65 who had recovered from COVID-19. CDR3: CASRGAVQETQYF. The CDR3 DNA follows: TGTGCCAGCAGGGGGGCAGTACAAGAGACCCAGTACTTC.